The source of this TCR beta chain is a study of blood T cell repertoires in COVID-19. The V end was cut by 5 bases, the J end by 3 bases, with 19 bases between. The CDR3 length is 17 residues. Germline V lookup: CDR1 SEHNR, CDR2 FQNEAQ (reference sequence). Sequenced by immunoSEQ multiplex PCR; TCRdb stores in-frame clones only, minus some. The sample carries over 200,000 clones, more than 75% recorded once. The chain employs TRBV7-9 and TRBJ1-4, with a possible D match to TRBD1 (5 bases). The source material was peripheral blood. The sequence was collected from a woman aged 40 to 50 who had recovered from COVID-19. CDR3 coding DNA: TGTGCCAGCAGCCCACTCCCAGGGTTTGCGGCTAATGAAAAACTGTTTTTT. It is translated as CASSPLPGFAANEKLFF.